There are a few counts of the clone carrying this T cell receptor (beta chain). Looked up from germline, CDR1 is DFQATT and CDR2 is SNEGSKA (reference sequence). V was clipped by 2 bases and J by 1 base; unmatched bases: 7. The CDR3 has 18 amino acids. TCRdb used MiXCR to reprocess the 5' RACE reads, holding one entry per CDR3 protein. The sample contains 500,000 or so distinct CDR3 sequences, roughly a fifth of which appear only once. This record belongs to a study of identical twins. This sample also appeared in a second study, on T cells expressing NK-cell markers.

The sequence came from a woman between 18 and 30 years old in good health. The V call is TRBV20-1, the J call TRBJ2-5; 16 bases fit TRBD2. The sequencing sample was made of CD4+ T cells sorted from blood. CDR3 nucleotide sequence: TGCAGTGCTAGATCCCCGGGACTAGCGGGAGGGCCCCAAGAGACCCAGTACTTC. It translates to CSARSPGLAGGPQETQYF.